This is a list of T cell receptor beta chains from one sample in a study of regulatory T cells in long-lasting Graves disease. TCRdb re-analysed the multiplex PCR reads in MiXCR, keeping a single row per CDR3 protein. The sample yields 200,000 to 250,000 distinct CDR3 sequences, approximately 20% seen once. Sequences were derived from peripheral blood mononuclear cells (PBMCs), sampled at new diagnosis, from a patient treated with antithyroid drugs. The receptor set was obtained from a female donor with Graves disease. The CDR3 runs from the conserved cysteine through the conserved F or W. D genes are given only for firm matches. A row's size may be missing; if present it is once, few, many or a size class.

TRBV20-1,.,TRBJ2-5,many,CSASRGGPSGETQYF,TGCAGTGCTAGTAGGGGGGGGCCCAGCGGGGAGACCCAGTACTTC
TRBV7-2,.,TRBJ2-3,many,CASSDPLISTDTQYF,TGTGCCAGCAGCGACCCTCTAATAAGCACAGATACGCAGTATTTT
TRBV10-1,.,TRBJ1-1,many,CASSVRADHTEAFF,TGCGCCAGCAGTGTCCGGGCAGACCACACTGAAGCTTTCTTT
TRBV7-9,TRBD1,TRBJ2-5,.,CASSRDRARQETQYF,TGTGCCAGCAGCCGGGACAGGGCGAGACAAGAGACCCAGTACTTC
TRBV6-1,.,TRBJ2-5,many,CASTLETQYF,TGTGCCAGCACCCTAGAGACCCAGTACTTC
TRBV3-1,.,TRBJ2-1,many,CASSQWGEFNEQFF,TGTGCCAGCAGCCAATGGGGGGAGTTCAATGAGCAGTTCTTC
TRBV7-3,.,TRBJ2-3,many,CASSPSGADTQYF,TGTGCCAGCAGCCCCTCCGGGGCTGATACGCAGTATTTT
TRBV10-3,.,TRBJ2-3,many,CAISESDTSDTQYF,TGTGCCATCAGTGAGTCGGACACCTCAGATACGCAGTATTTT
TRBV14,.,TRBJ2-3,many,CASSILDTQYF,TGTGCCAGCAGCATTCTAGATACGCAGTATTTT
TRBV20-1,.,TRBJ2-7,many,CSASTGSYEQYF,TGCAGTGCTTCCACAGGGTCCTACGAGCAGTACTTC
TRBV7-2,.,TRBJ2-2,many,CASSQAPGNTGELFF,TGTGCCAGCAGCCAAGCGCCGGGGAACACCGGGGAGCTGTTTTTT
TRBV27,.,TRBJ2-6,few,CASSLSGLFSGANVLTF,TGTGCCAGCAGTTTATCGGGGCTGTTCTCTGGGGCCAACGTCCTGACTTTC
TRBV19,TRBD2,TRBJ2-1,many,CASSILAGELNEQFF,TGTGCCAGTAGTATTCTAGCGGGAGAGCTCAATGAGCAGTTCTTC
TRBV7-3,.,TRBJ1-2,few,CASSLGTHYGYTF,TGTGCCAGCAGCTTGGGGACACACTATGGCTACACCTTC
TRBV30,TRBD1,TRBJ1-3,many,CARTTGAGNTIYF,TGTGCCAGGACCACAGGGGCTGGAAACACCATATATTTT
TRBV20-1,.,TRBJ2-5,many,CSARERGQETQYF,TGCAGTGCTAGAGAGAGAGGGCAAGAGACCCAGTACTTC
TRBV27,TRBD2,TRBJ2-5,many,CASSSIAGGQETQYF,TGTGCCAGCAGTTCCATAGCGGGAGGGCAAGAGACCCAGTACTTC
TRBV29-1,TRBD1,TRBJ1-1,.,CSVDTGGSGTEAFF,TGCAGCGTTGATACAGGGGGCAGCGGCACTGAAGCTTTCTTT
TRBV7-6,TRBD1,TRBJ1-6,many,CASRYDRDSPLHF,TGTGCCAGCAGATACGACAGGGATTCACCCCTCCACTTT
TRBV7-6,TRBD2,TRBJ2-7,many,CASSLELAGSYEQYF,TGTGCCAGCAGCTTAGAGTTAGCGGGCTCCTACGAGCAGTACTTC
TRBV11-2,.,TRBJ2-2,medium-sized,CASSSGAGELFF,TGTGCCAGCAGTTCAGGCGCCGGGGAGCTGTTTTTT
TRBV7-9,TRBD1,TRBJ2-7,many,CASSHRDRASEQYF,TGTGCCAGCAGCCACCGGGACAGGGCATCCGAGCAGTACTTC
TRBV12-3/TRBV12-4,TRBD2,TRBJ2-1,many,CASSGPGTSGYNEQFF,TGTGCCAGCAGTGGGCCCGGGACTAGCGGTTACAATGAGCAGTTCTTC
TRBV29-1,.,TRBJ2-1,many,CSVGSLGEQFF,TGCAGCGTTGGCAGCCTCGGTGAGCAGTTCTTC
TRBV20-1,.,TRBJ1-5,few,CSAIRGLEPQHF,TGCAGTGCTATCCGAGGGCTGGAGCCCCAGCATTTT
TRBV18,TRBD1,TRBJ1-2,many,CASSPDRASGYTF,TGTGCCAGCTCCCCCGACAGGGCGAGCGGCTACACCTTC
TRBV27,TRBD2,TRBJ2-1,.,CASSIPYSGRGNEQFF,TGTGCCAGCAGTATCCCCTATAGCGGGAGGGGAAATGAGCAGTTCTTC
TRBV7-2,.,TRBJ1-2,.,CASGTNPNYGYTF,TGTGCCAGCGGTACCAACCCTAACTATGGCTACACCTTC
TRBV27,.,TRBJ1-2,many,CASSPVGRQLRHYGYTF,TGTGCCAGCAGCCCCGTTGGCAGGCAATTGAGGCACTATGGCTACACCTTC
TRBV12-3/TRBV12-4,.,TRBJ2-7,many,CASSFRVYEQYF,TGTGCCAGCAGTTTCCGGGTCTACGAGCAGTACTTC
TRBV11-2,TRBD1,TRBJ1-6,many,CASSLDRSARGGSPLHF,TGTGCCAGCAGCTTAGATCGATCGGCCAGGGGGGGTTCACCCCTCCACTTT
TRBV3-1,.,TRBJ1-4,many,CASSREGFNEKLFF,TGTGCCAGCAGCCGCGAGGGCTTTAATGAAAAACTGTTTTTT
TRBV12-3/TRBV12-4,.,TRBJ1-2,.,CASSLAGTFYGYTF,TGTGCCAGCAGTTTAGCTGGGACCTTCTATGGCTACACCTTC
TRBV11-3,.,TRBJ1-1,many,CASSLESARNTEAFF,TGTGCCAGCAGCTTAGAATCAGCCAGGAACACTGAAGCTTTCTTT
TRBV24-1,.,TRBJ1-5,.,CATSDVGDHSNQPQHF,TGTGCCACCAGTGACGTGGGAGACCATAGCAATCAGCCCCAGCATTTT
TRBV7-6,TRBD2,TRBJ2-7,.,CASSRESGSYEQYF,TGTGCCAGCAGCCGAGAGAGCGGGAGCTACGAGCAGTACTTC
TRBV6-1,.,TRBJ1-2,many,CASSRDRTNYGYTF,TGTGCCAGCAGCCGGGACCGAACAAACTATGGCTACACCTTC